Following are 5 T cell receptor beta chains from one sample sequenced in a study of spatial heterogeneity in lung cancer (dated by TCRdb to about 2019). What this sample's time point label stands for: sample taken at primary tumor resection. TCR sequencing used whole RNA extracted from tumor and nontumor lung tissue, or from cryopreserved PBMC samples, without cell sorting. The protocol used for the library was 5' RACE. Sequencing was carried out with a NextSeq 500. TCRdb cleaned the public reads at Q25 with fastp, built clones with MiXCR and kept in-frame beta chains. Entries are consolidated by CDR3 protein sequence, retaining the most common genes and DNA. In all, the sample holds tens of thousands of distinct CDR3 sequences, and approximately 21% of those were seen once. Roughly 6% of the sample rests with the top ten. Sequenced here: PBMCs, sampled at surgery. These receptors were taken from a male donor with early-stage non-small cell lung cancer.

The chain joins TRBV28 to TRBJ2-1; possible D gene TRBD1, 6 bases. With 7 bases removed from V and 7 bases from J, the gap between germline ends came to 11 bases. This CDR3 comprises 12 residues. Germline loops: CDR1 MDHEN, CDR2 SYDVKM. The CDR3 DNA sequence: TGTGCCAGCACAAATCAGGGGAATGAGCAGTTCTTC. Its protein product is CASTNQGNEQFF.

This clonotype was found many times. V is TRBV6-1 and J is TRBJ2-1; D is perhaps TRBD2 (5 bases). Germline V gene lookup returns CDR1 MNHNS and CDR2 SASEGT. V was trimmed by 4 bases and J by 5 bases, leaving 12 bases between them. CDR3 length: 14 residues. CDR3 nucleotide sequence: TGTGCCAGCAGTGGCCAGCTAGCAGACAATGAGCAGTTCTTC. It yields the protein CASSGQLADNEQFF.

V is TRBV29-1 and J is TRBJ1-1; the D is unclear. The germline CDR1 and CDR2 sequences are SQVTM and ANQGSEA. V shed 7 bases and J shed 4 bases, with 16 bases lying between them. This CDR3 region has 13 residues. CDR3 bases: TGCAGCGCAAATGGGCAAGTGGGCACTGAAGCTTTCTTT. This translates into CSANGQVGTEAFF. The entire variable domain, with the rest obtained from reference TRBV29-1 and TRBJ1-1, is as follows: SAVISQKPSRDICQRGTSLTIQCQVDSQVTMMFWYRQQPGQSLTLIATANQGSEATYESGFVIDKFPISRPNLTFSTLTVSNMSPEDSSIYLCSANGQVGTEAFFGQGTRLTVV.

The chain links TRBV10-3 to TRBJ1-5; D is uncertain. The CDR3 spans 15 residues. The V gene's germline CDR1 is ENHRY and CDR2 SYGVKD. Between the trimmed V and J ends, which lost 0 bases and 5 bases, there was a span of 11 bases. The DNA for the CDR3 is TGTGCCATCAGTGAGTCTCCCAGTGGGGATCAGCCCCAGCATTTT. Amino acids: CAISESPSGDQPQHF.

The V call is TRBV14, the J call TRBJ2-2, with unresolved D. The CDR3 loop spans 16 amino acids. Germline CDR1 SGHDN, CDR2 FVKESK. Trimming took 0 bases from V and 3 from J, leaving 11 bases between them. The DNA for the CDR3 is TGTGCCAGCAGCCAAGAAGTCCCGGCGTACACCGGGGAGCTGTTTTTT. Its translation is CASSQEVPAYTGELFF.